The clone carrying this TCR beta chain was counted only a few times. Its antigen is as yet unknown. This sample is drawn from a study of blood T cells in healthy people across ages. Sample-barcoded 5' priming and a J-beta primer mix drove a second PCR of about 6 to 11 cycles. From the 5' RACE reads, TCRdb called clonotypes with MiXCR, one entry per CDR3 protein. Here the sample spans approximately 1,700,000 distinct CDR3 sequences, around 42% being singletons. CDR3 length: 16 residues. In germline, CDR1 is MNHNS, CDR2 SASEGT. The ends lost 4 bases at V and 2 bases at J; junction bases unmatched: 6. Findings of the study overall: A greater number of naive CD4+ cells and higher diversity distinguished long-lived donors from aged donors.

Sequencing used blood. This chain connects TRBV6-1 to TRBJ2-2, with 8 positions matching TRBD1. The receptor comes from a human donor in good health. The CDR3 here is CASSARQGTNTGELFF. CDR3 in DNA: TGTGCCAGCAGTGCTCGACAGGGGACTAACACCGGGGAGCTGTTTTTT.